This TCR beta chain was identified during a study of graft-versus-host responses after intestinal transplantation. Study summary: Transplant recipients had multivisceral, liver-intestinal, or isolated intestinal grafts. Induction using anti-thymocyte globulin, followed by tacrolimus and steroids for roughly 3 years, was given to all recipients.

Study-level results: Individuals who had graft-donor T cell macrochimerism had allografts that showed high graft-versus-host to host-versus-graft clonal ratios. Recipient marrow harbored GvH clones, some of which surfaced first in ileum or blood.

This clone was seen more than once but under ten times. Its antigen is unknown. Germline and junction disagree at one end, which may indicate a read error. Measured with immunoSEQ multiplex PCR; TCRdb has only the in-frame clones, and not every one. The sample lists 98,000 or so clones, 87% occurring once. This specimen was unstimulated CD4+ T cells sorted from spleen or lymph node cells, taken before intestinal transplant. The receptor's source is a human donor who received an intestinal transplant.

For the CDR3, the DNA is TGTGCCAGCAGTGATATCCAGGGGACCCTCTCATCCTACGAGCAATACTTC. Translating gives CASSDIQGTLSSYEQYF. V usage is TRBV2 and J usage is TRBJ2-7; D perhaps matches TRBD1 (6 bases). The germline gives CDR1 SNHLY, CDR2 FYNNEI. The CDR3 consists of 17 residues.